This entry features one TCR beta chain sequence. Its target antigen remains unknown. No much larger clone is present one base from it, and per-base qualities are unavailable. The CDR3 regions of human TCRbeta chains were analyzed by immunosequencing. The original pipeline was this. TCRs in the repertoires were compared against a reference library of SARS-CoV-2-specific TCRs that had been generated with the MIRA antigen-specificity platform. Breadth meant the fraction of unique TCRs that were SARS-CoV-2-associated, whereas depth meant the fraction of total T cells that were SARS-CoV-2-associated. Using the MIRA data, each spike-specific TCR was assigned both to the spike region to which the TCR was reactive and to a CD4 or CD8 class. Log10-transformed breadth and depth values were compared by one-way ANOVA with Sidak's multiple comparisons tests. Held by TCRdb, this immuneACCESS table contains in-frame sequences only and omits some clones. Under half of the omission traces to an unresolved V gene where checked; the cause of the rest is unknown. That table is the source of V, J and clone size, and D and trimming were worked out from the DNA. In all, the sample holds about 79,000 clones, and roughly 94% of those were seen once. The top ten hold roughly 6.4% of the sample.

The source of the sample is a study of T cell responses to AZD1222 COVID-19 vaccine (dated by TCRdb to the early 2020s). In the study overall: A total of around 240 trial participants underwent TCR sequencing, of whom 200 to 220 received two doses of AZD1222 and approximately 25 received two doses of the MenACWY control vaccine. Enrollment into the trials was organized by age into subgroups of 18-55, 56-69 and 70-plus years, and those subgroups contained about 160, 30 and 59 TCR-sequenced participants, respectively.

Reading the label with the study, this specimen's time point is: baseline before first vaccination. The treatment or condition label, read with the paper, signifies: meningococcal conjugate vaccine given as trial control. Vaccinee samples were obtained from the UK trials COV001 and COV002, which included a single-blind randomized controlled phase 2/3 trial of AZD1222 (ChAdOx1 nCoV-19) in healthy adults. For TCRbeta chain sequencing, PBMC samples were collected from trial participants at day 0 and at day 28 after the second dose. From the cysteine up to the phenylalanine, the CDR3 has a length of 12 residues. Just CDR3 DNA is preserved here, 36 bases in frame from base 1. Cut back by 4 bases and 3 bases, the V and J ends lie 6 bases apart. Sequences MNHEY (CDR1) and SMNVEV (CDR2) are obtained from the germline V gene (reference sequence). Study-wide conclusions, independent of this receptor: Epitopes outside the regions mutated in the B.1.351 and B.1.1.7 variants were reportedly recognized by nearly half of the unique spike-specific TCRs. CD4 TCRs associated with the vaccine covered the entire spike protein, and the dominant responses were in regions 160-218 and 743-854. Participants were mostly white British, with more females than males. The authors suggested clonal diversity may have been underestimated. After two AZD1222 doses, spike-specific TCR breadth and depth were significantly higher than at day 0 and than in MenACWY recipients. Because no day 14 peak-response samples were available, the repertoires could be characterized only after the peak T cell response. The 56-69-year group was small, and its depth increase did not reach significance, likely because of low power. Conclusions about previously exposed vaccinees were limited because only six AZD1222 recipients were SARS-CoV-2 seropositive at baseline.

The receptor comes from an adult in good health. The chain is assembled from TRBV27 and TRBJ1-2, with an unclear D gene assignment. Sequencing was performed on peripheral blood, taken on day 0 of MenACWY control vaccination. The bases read TGTGCCAGCAGTTCGCGGGACTATGGCTACACCTTC. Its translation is CASSSRDYGYTF.